This TCR beta chain was identified during a study of human T cells and chemical hapten exposure. About the study: Subjects had 2% DPC placed on about 2 cm by about 2 cm of upper inner arm skin for sensitization. Study-level results: TCRs exceeding a frequency of 1 in 1000 stayed unchanged under DPC sensitization.

TCRdb called the RACE reads again in MiXCR, with one record for every CDR3 protein. In the table there are roughly 100,000 distinct CDR3 sequences, about 11% of which are singletons. Time point specified: patch test 1, 2 weeks after DPC sensitization. The treatment: therapeutic diphenylcyclopropenone sensitization with weekly scalp DPC. Comments on this clonotype: What it binds is not known.

Sequenced material: whole blood, taken in connection with sensitization to the hapten diphenylcyclopropenone (DPC). The receptor's source is a woman aged 35 to 49 with alopecia areata. Some clones in this sample may be carry-over from other donors' samples.

Written as DNA, the CDR3 is TGTGCCAGCTCACCCGACAGGGGCAGAAGAGAGACCCAGTACTTC. Translation: CASSPDRGRRETQYF. The chain recombines TRBV18 with TRBJ2-5; 8 nucleotides match TRBD1. J lost 4 bases, V lost 3 bases, and 7 bases had no gene match. This CDR3 comprises 15 residues. In germline, CDR1 is KGHSH, CDR2 LQKENI.